This T cell receptor beta chain was observed in a study of memory CD4+ T cells and cytomegalovirus serostatus (dated by TCRdb to the late 2010s). For the study in its entirety: The cohort included approximately 35 healthy adults from Belgium, of whom 9 were CMV seropositive and approximately 25 were CMV seronegative. CD4+ memory TCRbeta repertoires of a Belgian cohort with known cytomegalovirus serostatus were sequenced in order to replicate a published TCR-based CMV serostatus classifier.

With respect to this clone: This clone's antigen is unknown. There are no base qualities to consult, and no much larger clone falls within one base.

The Quick-DNA Microprep Kit was used to extract genomic DNA from the sorted cells. Amplification of TCRbeta DNA was done with the immunoSEQ hsTCRbeta kit, following the protocol from the manufacturer. TCRbeta libraries were sequenced on an Illumina MiSeq instrument. On the study's bioinformatics: Following removal of out-of-frame sequences, about 2,200,000 distinct TCRbeta sequences were retained, with an average of roughly 67,000 per individual. Each individual was scored using the number of 164 previously reported CMV-associated TCRbeta sequences that the individual carried and the total number of productive distinct TCRbeta sequences. A beta-binomial model was reimplemented in Python, and scikit-learn random forests with default parameters were trained on data from the US cohort. Classifier performance on the Belgian cohort was summarized as median AUC with percentile confidence intervals over 10,000 bootstrap iterations. Entries here come from immuneACCESS through TCRdb and include only in-frame sequences with V and J called. Some clones fail to appear in such tables; in the studies checked, an unresolved V gene covers under half of the shortfall, and the cause of the remainder is unknown. For V, J and clone size, that table is used; D and trimming come from the DNA. The sample contains tens of thousands of clones, around 76% of them found a single time. 0.6% to 0.7% of the sample belongs to the ten largest clones.

Single viable CD3+CD4+CD8-CD45RO+ cells were sorted as memory CD4+ T cells on a FACSAria II. CMV serostatus was determined with a Roche Elecsys assay detecting serum IgG against CMV pp150, pp28, p38 and p52. After the samples were thawed, total CD4+ T cells were enriched through positive selection using CD4 magnetic microbeads. The samples came from a different study that was designed specifically to examine the CD4+ T cell memory repertoire. Peripheral blood mononuclear cells were isolated and cryopreserved according to standard operating procedures, and serum was kept at -80 degrees C. The staining relied on CD3-PerCP (BW264/56), CD4-APC (RPA-T4), CD45RO-PE (UCHT1) and CD8-Pacific Orange (3B5) antibodies, and Sytox blue was used to exclude non-viable cells. General findings and caveats noted by the study authors: CMV serostatus prediction reached a median bootstrapped AUC of 0.95 with the original framework and around 0.91 with a US-trained random forest. On the Belgian cohort, the classifier built on the original framework reached a median bootstrapped AUC of around 0.96, with a 95% CI of 0.76-1.00. The results were interpreted as suggesting that the CMV-associated TCR signature is mostly present in the CD4+ memory repertoire. Among the 150 to 200 previously reported CMV-associated TCRbeta sequences, 67 showed up in the CD4+ memory repertoires, with each one found in between one and five individuals. Unlike the original study, which covered naive and memory CD4+ and CD8+ populations, the Belgian study sequenced only CD4+CD45RO+ memory cells.

The junction shows trimming of 4 bases on V and 8 bases on J, plus 14 bases between the germline ends. CDR1 MNHEY and CDR2 SMNVEV are derived from the germline V gene (reference sequence). The CDR3 goes from the cysteine to the phenylalanine over 13 residues. Only the CDR3 region is kept as DNA, spanning 39 bases read in frame from base 1. Source material: memory CD4+ T cells from blood. The V and J genes are TRBV27 and TRBJ1-2, with a weak D call of TRBD1 (6 bases match). The TCR originated in an adult in good health and CMV-seronegative. Some clones in this sample may be carry-over from other donors' samples. The sequenced DNA: TGTGCCAGCAGTTGGGGGAGACAGGCCGGCTACACCTTC. Its product reads: CASSWGRQAGYTF.